One and the same sample provided the 15 T cell receptor beta chains below, sequenced in a study of blood T cells in healthy people across ages (dated by TCRdb to 2014 to 2015). To prepare the library, 5' RACE was applied. Sequencer: Illumina HiSeq 2500. A second PCR of roughly 6 to 12 cycles was performed with a sample-barcoded 5' primer and a J-beta primer mix. The public sequencing data were trimmed at Q25 with fastp and processed into clonotypes with MiXCR by TCRdb, which kept only in-frame beta chains. Identical CDR3 proteins give one entry, which carries the most common genes and DNA. Present in this sample are about 1.4 million distinct CDR3 sequences, approximately 63% of which were seen just once. The ten largest make up over 5% of the sample. Sequenced sample: blood. Receptors originate from a man aged 18 to 35 in good health.

The chain employs TRBV2 and TRBJ1-5, with TRBD1 matching 7 bases. V was pared by 6 bases and J by 5 bases, with 10 bases of the junction left unmatched. Germline lookup yields CDR1 SNHLY and CDR2 FYNNEI. The CDR3 spans 15 residues. For the CDR3, the DNA is TGTGCCAGCAGGGTGACAGGGCTGAGGGATCAGCCCCAGCATTTT. Translating gives CASRVTGLRDQPQHF.

The J gene is TRBJ1-3, the V gene TRBV7-2; D gene ambiguous. CDR1 is SGHTA, CDR2 FQGNSA, per germline. The CDR3 loop spans 12 amino acids. Deletions cut 5 bases from V and 2 bases from J, with 4 bases between. The CDR3: CASSMTGNTIYF. In nucleotides, the CDR3 is TGTGCCAGCAGCATGACTGGAAACACCATATATTTT.

This clonotype was counted between two and nine times. The V and J genes are TRBV29-1 and TRBJ2-1; a weak D match, TRBD1 (5 bases). Germline assignment: CDR1 SQVTM and CDR2 ANQGSEA. V was cut by 2 bases and J by 8 bases, with 13 bases left in between. This CDR3 comprises 13 residues. CDR3 nucleotides: TGCAGCGTTGAATGGGGCGTCGGCGATGAGCAGTTCTTC. This gives the protein CSVEWGVGDEQFF.

This chain links TRBV20-1 with TRBJ1-5, with 8 bases lining up with TRBD1. The CDR3 has 15 residues. CDR1 and CDR2 (germline): DFQATT, SNEGSKA (reference sequence). V lost 0 bases, J lost 5 bases, and 6 bases stayed unmatched. CDR3 amino acids: CSARDQGALYQPQHF. In DNA, the CDR3 is TGCAGTGCTAGAGATCAGGGGGCCCTTTATCAGCCCCAGCATTTT.

This clonotype has a single count. This may be a read error: a much more frequent sequence differs by one nucleotide. The rearrangement uses TRBV7-2 and TRBJ2-5, with D possibly being TRBD2 (6 bases). This CDR3 comprises 12 residues. The V gene's germline CDR1 is SGHTA and CDR2 FQGNSA. The CDR3 here is CASSASREIQYF. The CDR3 region has the DNA TGTGCCAGCAGCGCCAGTCGGGAGATCCAGTACTTC.

Only a few counts were recorded for this clonotype. This rearrangement joins TRBV5-5 to TRBJ1-2, with D unclear. CDR1 and CDR2 from the germline V gene are SGHKS and YYEKEE (reference sequence). V was cut by 1 base and J by 0 bases, with 13 bases left in between. The CDR3 totals 16 residues. The CDR3 reads CASSLRQLITNYGYTF. The CDR3 DNA reads as TGTGCCAGCAGCTTGCGTCAACTGATAACTAACTATGGCTACACCTTC. Complete variable domain (other parts from reference TRBV5-5 and TRBJ1-2): DAGVTQSPTHLIKTRGQQVTLRCSPISGHKSVSWYQQVLGQGPQFIFQYYEKEERGRGNFPDRFSARQFPNYSSELNVNALLLGDSALYLCASSLRQLITNYGYTFGSGTRLTVV.

The genes are TRBV7-2 and TRBJ1-2; tentatively, D is TRBD1 (6 bases). Germline V gene sequence: CDR1 SGHTA, CDR2 FQGNSA. The length of the CDR3 is 14 residues. The ends were cut back, 6 bases at V and 4 bases at J, with 15 bases in the middle. CDR3 sequence: CASRGAGILYGYTF. The CDR3 DNA reads TGTGCCAGCAGGGGGGCAGGGATTCTCTATGGCTACACCTTC.

This chain links TRBV5-1 with TRBJ2-3; unclear D gene. CDR3 size: 15 residues. The V and J ends lost 4 bases and 3 bases respectively, with 15 bases between them. From germline, CDR1 is SGHRS and CDR2 YFSETQ. The CDR3 DNA is TGCGCCAGCAGCCAGGAAGTAGATAAGACAGATACGCAGTATTTT. Its translation is CASSQEVDKTDTQYF. The variable domain in full, with the rest retrieved from reference TRBV5-1 and TRBJ2-3, is KAGVTQTPRYLIKTRGQQVTLSCSPISGHRSVSWYQQTPGQGLQFLFEYFSETQRNKGNFPGRFSGRQFSNSRSEMNVSTLELGDSALYLCASSQEVDKTDTQYFGPGTRLTVL.

This chain links TRBV6-5 with TRBJ2-1; 10 bases fit TRBD2. Germline V lookup: CDR1 MNHEY, CDR2 SVGAGI. The CDR3 is 16 amino acids. J gave up 7 bases and V 6 bases, and 12 bases lay outside the gene matches. The CDR3 nucleotides are TGTGCCAGCAGGTTAATGTTGGTAGCGGGAGGTAATGAGCAGTTCTTC. Its protein is CASRLMLVAGGNEQFF.

This chain joins TRBV11-2 and TRBJ1-2, with 7 bases fitting TRBD1. The CDR3 runs 16 residues. The germline V gene has CDR1 SGHAT and CDR2 FQNNGV. Trimming at V came to 1 base and at J to 3 bases, leaving 8 bases not matched to a gene. The chain's CDR3 is CASSLAVGRGDYGYTF. In DNA, the CDR3 is TGTGCCAGCAGCTTAGCGGTTGGCAGGGGGGACTATGGCTACACCTTC.

The V and J genes are TRBV4-3 and TRBJ1-2, with D tentatively TRBD1 (6 bases). This CDR3 spans 15 amino acids. The V end was cut by 1 base, the J end by 6 bases, with 15 bases between. The V gene's germline CDR1 is LGHNA and CDR2 YSLEER. Here the CDR3 DNA reads TGCGCCAGCAGCCAAGGAGTAGCGGGGGGCAATGGCTACACCTTC. This codes for CASSQGVAGGNGYTF.

This sequence joins TRBV20-1 and TRBJ1-6, with a weak D call TRBD1 (6 bases). The CDR3 loop spans 17 amino acids. The V end lost 3 bases, the J end lost 5 bases, and 20 bases lay between the germline ends. The germline gives CDR1 DFQATT, CDR2 SNEGSKA (reference sequence). Here the CDR3 reads CSASSPPYREHNSPLHF. Here the CDR3 DNA reads TGCAGTGCTAGTTCTCCCCCATACAGGGAACATAATTCACCCCTCCACTTT.

The sample holds a few counts of this clonotype. V and J are TRBV10-3 and TRBJ1-2; D gene uncertain. Germline values: CDR1 ENHRY, CDR2 SYGVKD. Trimming left V 6 bases short and J 0 bases short, with 11 bases between. CDR3 size: 14 residues. DNA of the CDR3: TGTGCCATCAGGGTGGACTCAGCTAACTATGGCTACACCTTC. It codes for CAIRVDSANYGYTF.

This clonotype was observed a few times. This rearrangement joins TRBV5-1 to TRBJ2-4; 12 bases line up with TRBD1. Germline V gene lookup returns CDR1 SGHRS and CDR2 YFSETQ. J lost 7 bases, V lost 3 bases, and 5 bases had no gene match. The CDR3 contains 15 residues. The CDR3 reads CASSWGQGADNIQYF. The CDR3 DNA sequence: TGCGCCAGCAGCTGGGGACAGGGGGCTGATAACATTCAGTACTTC.

This clonotype came up a few times. The V gene is TRBV18, the J gene TRBJ2-7; 14 nucleotides agree with TRBD2. Germline V gene sequence: CDR1 KGHSH, CDR2 LQKENI. This CDR3 contains 19 residues. The trim removed 3 bases at V and 1 base at J, leaving 11 bases unmatched. CDR3 region: CASSPGTSGRRSGSYEQYF. CDR3 in DNA: TGTGCCAGCTCACCTGGGACTAGCGGGAGAAGGAGTGGGTCCTACGAGCAGTACTTC.